This is a list of T cell receptor beta chains from one sample in a study of OX40 agonist ivuxolimab in advanced cancers. Method: immunoSEQ multiplex PCR; TCRdb's copy keeps in-frame clones and lacks some. The sample has about 14,000 clones, 82% seen once; the top ten hold 43%. Material: CD4+ or CD8+ T cells sorted from blood, obtained in a trial of the OX40 agonist ivuxolimab. Every receptor here comes from an adult with an advanced solid tumor such as melanoma, head and neck, liver or kidney cancer. Each CDR3 is given with its conserved first and last residue. A D gene is named only where the DNA matches it firmly. Not all rows give a size; the values are once, few, many and, for expanded clones, a class.

clone_size,d_call,v_call,j_call,cdr3_aa,cdr3_nt
-,TRBD2,TRBV9,TRBJ2-7,CASSPSGTSGSLYEQYF,TGTGCCAGCAGCCCTAGTGGGACTAGCGGGAGTCTGTACGAGCAGTACTTC
-,-,TRBV6-6,TRBJ2-5,CAGGIGETQYF,TGTGCCGGGGGGATAGGAGAGACCCAGTACTTC
once,-,TRBV7-8,TRBJ1-4,CASSLVVGVYNEKLFF,TGTGCCAGCAGCTTAGTGGTCGGGGTGTATAATGAAAAACTGTTTTTT
-,-,TRBV6-5,TRBJ1-5,CASGFTDQPQHF,TGTGCCAGTGGATTTACAGATCAGCCCCAGCATTTT
-,-,TRBV7-9,TRBJ2-1,CASSVGSEQFF,TGTGCCAGCAGTGTTGGGAGTGAGCAGTTCTTC
-,-,TRBV13,TRBJ2-3,CASSPRVEGTDTQYF,TGTGCCAGCAGCCCTAGGGTGGAGGGCACAGATACGCAGTATTTT
-,TRBD1,TRBV13,TRBJ2-1,CASSKKLTGGNEQFF,TGTGCCAGCAGCAAAAAACTTACAGGGGGAAATGAGCAGTTCTTC
-,TRBD2,TRBV7-3,TRBJ2-5,CASSESGGAGTQYF,TGTGCCAGCAGCGAGAGCGGGGGGGCAGGGACCCAGTACTTC
-,-,TRBV13,TRBJ2-7,CASSDTAGAYEQYF,TGTGCCAGCAGTGATACAGCCGGGGCCTACGAGCAGTACTTC
-,-,TRBV29-1,TRBJ2-3,CSGEQADTQYF,TGCAGCGGTGAACAGGCAGATACGCAGTATTTT
-,-,TRBV28,TRBJ2-7,CASSLRNYEQYF,TGTGCCAGCAGTTTAAGAAACTACGAGCAGTACTTC
-,-,TRBV13,TRBJ2-5,CASSLERGERETQYF,TGTGCCAGCAGCTTAGAAAGGGGGGAAAGGGAGACCCAGTACTTC
-,-,TRBV13,TRBJ2-3,CASRGSPDTQYF,TGTGCCAGCAGGGGTTCCCCAGATACGCAGTATTTT
-,-,TRBV7-8,TRBJ2-2,CASSKSTGELFF,TGTGCCAGCAGCAAAAGCACCGGGGAGCTGTTTTTT